This T cell receptor beta chain was captured in a study of blood T cell repertoires in COVID-19. Germline assignment: CDR1 SGHVS and CDR2 FNYEAQ. The CDR3 is 19 residues long. With 5 bases clipped from V and 0 bases from J, the junction kept 12 bases outside the gene matches. The data were produced by immunoSEQ multiplex PCR, yet TCRdb's version contains in-frame clones alone and is incomplete. The table lists roughly 310,000 clones, approximately 87% of them singletons. V and J are TRBV7-6 and TRBJ2-1; 11 bases agree with TRBD2. The sample was peripheral blood. The source of this sequence is a woman between 45 and 60 years old with active or convalescent COVID-19. CDR3 in amino acids: CASSQTSGVRSSSYNEQFF. CDR3 coding DNA: TGTGCCAGCAGCCAGACTAGCGGGGTGAGATCGAGCTCCTACAATGAGCAGTTCTTC.